Presented here are 31 T cell receptor beta chains from one specimen sequenced in a study of control samples from healthy donors and cancer patients. TCRdb's table, derived via immunoSEQ multiplex PCR, lists solely in-frame clones and lacks some. The repertoire holds roughly 55,000 clones, with approximately 86% as singletons. Material for sequencing was blood. Every receptor here comes from a man aged 45 to 65 in good health.

This clone was counted once. The CDR3 sequence is CASSLYLTGFNAGNTIYF. CDR3 DNA sequence: TGTGCCAGCAGTTTATATCTGACAGGATTCAACGCTGGAAACACCATATATTTT. The chain couples TRBV28 to TRBJ1-3; TRBD1 might be the D (6 bases). Trimming cost V 1 base and J 2 bases, with 18 bases left between them. The CDR3 has 18 residues. In germline, CDR1 is MDHEN, CDR2 SYDVKM.

The count of this clone is one. The V call is TRBV7-2, the J call TRBJ2-7, with 8 bases aligning to TRBD2. The CDR3 has 16 amino acids. Germline V gives CDR1 SGHTA, CDR2 FQGNSA. The junction had 14 bases not matched to a gene; V was cut back by 5 bases and J by 5 bases. In DNA form, the CDR3 reads TGTGCCAGCAGCCTAATAGGTGGCAGCGGGGGTGACGAGCAGTACTTC. The encoded protein is CASSLIGGSGGDEQYF.

The chain couples TRBV18 to TRBJ2-1; the D is unclear. This CDR3 is built from 14 residues. In germline, CDR1 is KGHSH, CDR2 LQKENI. Trimming pared 1 base from V and 6 bases from J, leaving 10 bases between. This CDR3 is CASSPQLGGNEQFF. The CDR3 nucleotides read TGTGCCAGCTCACCACAATTAGGCGGCAATGAGCAGTTCTTC.

This rearrangement joins TRBV25-1 to TRBJ2-5, with 9 positions matching TRBD2. The trim removed 8 bases at V and 2 bases at J, leaving 12 bases unmatched. CDR3 length equals 16 residues. The germline gives CDR1 MGHDK, CDR2 SYGVNS. This CDR3 is CASRAPLAGEQETQYF. For the CDR3, the DNA is TGTGCCAGCCGAGCCCCTTTAGCGGGAGAGCAAGAGACCCAGTACTTC.

The rearrangement links TRBV19 to TRBJ2-2; 8 nucleotides line up with TRBD1. The CDR3 loop spans 14 amino acids. Germline CDR1 LNHDA, CDR2 SQIVND (reference sequence). V shed 4 bases and J 5 bases; nucleotides not matched to a gene: 3. The CDR3 reads CASSTDRGTGELFF. DNA of the CDR3: TGTGCCAGTAGTACTGACAGGGGAACCGGGGAGCTGTTTTTT.

V is TRBV30 and J is TRBJ2-3; TRBD1 matches 8 bases. Trimming at V came to 1 base and at J to 2 bases, leaving 8 bases not matched to a gene. Looked up from germline, CDR1 is GTSNPN and CDR2 is SVGIG (reference sequence). This CDR3 is 16 amino acids long. CDR3 in DNA: TGTGCCTGGAGTGCACTTGAGACAGGGGCCACAGATACGCAGTATTTT. Translating gives CAWSALETGATDTQYF.

The CDR3 here is CASSQDSNRGTNQPQHF. DNA for the CDR3: TGCGCCAGCAGCCAAGATAGTAACAGGGGGACCAATCAGCCCCAGCATTTT. The V call is TRBV4-1, the J call TRBJ1-5, with 8 bases that match TRBD1. From germline, CDR1 is MGHRA and CDR2 YSYEKL. The trim removed 0 bases at V and 3 bases at J, leaving 7 bases unmatched. CDR3 size: 17 residues.

The V call is TRBV6-5, the J call TRBJ2-3; D remains unclear. Germline-derived CDR1 and CDR2 are MNHEY and SVGAGI. The germline V and J ends were trimmed by 5 bases and 3 bases, with 12 bases remaining between them. The CDR3 is 14 residues long. This CDR3 reads CASSPRLTTDTQYF. The CDR3 coding sequence is TGTGCCAGCAGTCCCCGCTTGACGACAGATACGCAGTATTTT.

The CDR3 nucleotides are TGTGCCACCGCCGACAGGGGTTCCTCTGGCTACACCTTC. It encodes CATADRGSSGYTF. The chain is built from TRBV30 and TRBJ1-2; TRBD1 matches 8 bases. Trimming took 8 bases from V and 7 from J; bases not matched to a gene: 12. The CDR3 is 13 amino acids. Germline V lookup: CDR1 GTSNPN, CDR2 SVGIG (reference sequence).

This chain uses TRBV5-1 with TRBJ2-5; no clear D. The V gene lost 6 bases and the J gene lost 0 bases, with 9 bases spanning the gap. CDR1 SGHRS and CDR2 YFSETQ come from the germline V gene. CDR3 length: 13 amino acids. As DNA, the CDR3 is TGCGCCAGCAAGGGCAGCCACCAAGAGACCCAGTACTTC. Translated: CASKGSHQETQYF.

This sequence joins TRBV9 and TRBJ2-3; D is perhaps TRBD2 (6 bases). Trimming removed 5 bases from V and 5 bases from J, with 15 bases in between. Germline V gives CDR1 SGDLS, CDR2 YYNGEE. There are 14 residues in the CDR3. The CDR3 region is CASSWGLREDTQYF. The CDR3 coding sequence is TGTGCCAGCAGTTGGGGACTGCGAGAAGATACGCAGTATTTT.

This chain links TRBV28 with TRBJ2-1, with 15 bases lining up with TRBD2. The germline V gene has CDR1 MDHEN and CDR2 SYDVKM. This CDR3 is built from 16 residues. J was trimmed by 10 bases and V by 7 bases; bases with no gene match: 11. CDR3 residues: CASNSPGLAGGWEQFF. CDR3 nucleotides: TGTGCCAGCAATTCACCGGGACTAGCGGGAGGATGGGAGCAGTTCTTC.

This rearrangement joins TRBV11-3 to TRBJ2-7; 11 nucleotides line up with TRBD2. Germline CDR1 is SGHNT and CDR2 is YENEEA. CDR3 length: 18 amino acids. Trimming at V came to 6 bases and at J to 0 bases, leaving 13 bases not matched to a gene. The CDR3 DNA reads as TGTGCCAGCAGGTCAACCGGGACTAGCGGCTCGAGCTCCTACGAGCAGTACTTC. Amino acids: CASRSTGTSGSSSYEQYF.

The chain has TRBV2 and TRBJ1-6, with TRBD1 as a possible D gene (5 bases). V was shortened by 6 bases and J by 0 bases, with 12 bases between the two germline ends. The CDR3 loop spans 16 amino acids. The germline CDR1 and CDR2 sequences are SNHLY and FYNNEI. The CDR3 protein is CASSRDGSSYNSPLHF. For the CDR3, the DNA is TGTGCCAGCAGCCGGGACGGTAGCTCCTATAATTCACCCCTCCACTTT.

The V call is TRBV7-9, the J call TRBJ2-5; unclear D gene. Germline V gene sequence: CDR1 SEHNR, CDR2 FQNEAQ (reference sequence). V shed 4 bases and J shed 1 base, with 7 bases lying between them. The CDR3 is 13 residues long. CDR3 DNA: TGTGCCAGCAGCTCGTTCACCCAAGAGACCCAGTACTTC. Its protein product is CASSSFTQETQYF.

The rearrangement joins TRBV11-2 to TRBJ2-5, with 13 bases that match TRBD2. The V gene end was trimmed by 5 bases and the J gene end by 1 base; junction bases not matched to a gene: 4. The germline V gene encodes CDR1 SGHAT and CDR2 FQNNGV. This CDR3 comprises 16 residues. Here the CDR3 reads CASSTLAGGRQETQYF. For the CDR3, the DNA is TGTGCCAGCAGCACACTAGCGGGAGGGCGCCAAGAGACCCAGTACTTC.

This clone was counted a single time. The V call is TRBV11-3, the J call TRBJ2-2; 9 nucleotides agree with TRBD2. Germline V gene lookup returns CDR1 SGHNT and CDR2 YENEEA. The CDR3 has 15 amino acids. The V gene end was trimmed by 3 bases and the J gene end by 5 bases; junction bases not matched to a gene: 4. The CDR3 loop reads CASSFLAGYTGELFF. CDR3 coding DNA: TGTGCCAGCAGCTTTCTAGCGGGATATACCGGGGAGCTGTTTTTT.

The chain combines TRBV3-1 (or the pseudogene TRBV3-2) with TRBJ2-5; perhaps TRBD1 as D (5 bases). The germline CDR1 and CDR2 sequences are LGHDT and YNNKEL (reference sequence). The V and J ends lost 1 base and 4 bases respectively, with 7 bases between them. The CDR3 extends over 13 amino acids. For the CDR3, the DNA is TGTGCCAGCAGCCAAGGCAGGGTAGAGACCCAGTACTTC. Protein sequence: CASSQGRVETQYF.

The V gene is TRBV30, the J gene TRBJ2-5; perhaps TRBD2 as D (5 bases). Germline lookup yields CDR1 GTSNPN and CDR2 SVGIG (reference sequence). V gave up 7 bases and J gave up 4 bases, with 13 bases separating them. The CDR3 contains 12 residues. CDR3 loop: CASSSGGETQYF. In DNA, the CDR3 is TGTGCCTCTAGCTCAGGCGGAGAGACCCAGTACTTC.

The rearrangement uses TRBV18 and TRBJ2-5, with D hard to call. There are 13 residues in the CDR3. Germline V CDR1 and CDR2: KGHSH, LQKENI. V dropped 3 bases and J dropped 3 bases, with 8 bases sitting between them. CDR3 amino acids: CASSPRAEETQYF. As DNA, the CDR3 is TGTGCCAGCTCACCTCGGGCAGAAGAGACCCAGTACTTC.

There are a few counts of this clone. The rearrangement uses TRBV30 and TRBJ2-2; 9 nucleotides align to TRBD1. The V gene's germline CDR1 is GTSNPN and CDR2 SVGIG (reference sequence). The ends lost 5 bases at V and 4 bases at J; junction bases unmatched: 5. The CDR3 loop spans 14 amino acids. The CDR3 reads CAWGQGTLTGELFF. The CDR3, as DNA: TGTGCCTGGGGACAGGGGACCCTCACCGGGGAGCTGTTTTTT.

This chain connects TRBV14 to TRBJ1-1; maybe TRBD1 (5 bases). Germline V CDR1 and CDR2: SGHDN, FVKESK. Trimming took off 4 bases at V and 0 bases at J, with 15 bases between the two ends. This CDR3 comprises 16 residues. The CDR3 here is CASSLPPGRMNTEAFF. The CDR3 nucleotides are TGTGCCAGCAGCCTTCCCCCGGGACGGATGAACACTGAAGCTTTCTTT.

The rearrangement joins TRBV7-6 to TRBJ2-5; 13 positions agree with TRBD2. This CDR3 contains 19 residues. CDR1 is SGHVS and CDR2 is FNYEAQ in the germline V gene. The V segment lost 5 bases and the J segment 2 bases; nucleotides outside the gene matches: 14. CDR3 sequence: CASSPRWRTSGRQQETQYF. CDR3 coding DNA: TGTGCCAGCAGCCCCCGGTGGCGGACTAGCGGGAGACAGCAAGAGACCCAGTACTTC.

This clone appeared a single time. The V gene is TRBV29-1, the J gene TRBJ1-1; D perhaps matches TRBD1 (5 bases). Germline CDR1 is SQVTM and CDR2 is ANQGSEA. Deletions cut 7 bases from V and 0 bases from J, with 9 bases between. The CDR3 has 12 amino acids. The DNA for the CDR3 is TGCAGCGCGACAGCTATGAACACTGAAGCTTTCTTT. Translating it yields CSATAMNTEAFF.

V and J are TRBV7-3 and TRBJ2-1, with 7 bases identical to TRBD1. Unmatched junction bases numbered 13, after V lost 6 bases and J lost 11 bases. The CDR3 runs 14 residues. Germline-derived CDR1 and CDR2 are SGHTA and FQGTGA. The DNA of the CDR3 is TGTGCCAGCAGTCCCGGGACAGAGCCGGATAAGCAGTTCTTC. It specifies CASSPGTEPDKQFF. Full variable domain (outside the CDR3, taken from reference TRBV7-3 and TRBJ2-1): GAGVSQTPSNKVTEKGKYVELRCDPISGHTALYWYRQSLGQGPEFLIYFQGTGAADDSGLPNDRFFAVRPEGSVSTLKIQRTERGDSAVYLCASSPGTEPDKQFFGPGTRLTVL.

The rearrangement links TRBV6-5 to TRBJ1-4; TRBD1 might be the D (5 bases). The CDR3 extends over 14 amino acids. V shed 6 bases and J shed 5 bases, with 13 bases lying between them. Germline V CDR1 and CDR2: MNHEY, SVGAGI. The DNA of the CDR3 is TGTGCCAGCAGCTCCGGGACGGGGAATGAAAAACTGTTTTTT. It specifies CASSSGTGNEKLFF.

The chain combines TRBV27 with TRBJ1-1; TRBD1 agrees at 9 bases. Per germline, CDR1 MNHEY and CDR2 SMNVEV (reference sequence). This CDR3 region has 12 residues. Trimming cost V 2 bases and J 11 bases; bases outside gene matches: 3. In nucleotides, the CDR3 is TGTGCCAGCAGTTTAAGAGGACAGGGGGCTTTCTTT. Protein product: CASSLRGQGAFF.

The rearrangement uses TRBV28 and TRBJ1-5, with TRBD1 matching over 9 bases. The V gene end was trimmed by 3 bases and the J gene end by 4 bases; junction bases not matched to a gene: 4. The CDR3 runs 15 residues. CDR1 is MDHEN and CDR2 is SYDVKM in the germline V gene. Written as DNA, the CDR3 is TGTGCCAGCAGTTTGGGGGACAGGGTAAATCAGCCCCAGCATTTT. It is translated as CASSLGDRVNQPQHF.

The chain carries TRBV12-3 or TRBV12-4 and TRBJ1-4; the D is unclear. The CDR3 loop spans 11 amino acids. V was pared by 0 bases and J by 7 bases, with 0 bases between. The CDR3 is CASSLAEKLFF. The CDR3 DNA reads TGTGCCAGCAGTTTAGCTGAAAAACTGTTTTTT.

The chain is built from TRBV9 and TRBJ2-3; TRBD2 matches at 9 bases. The CDR3 is 16 amino acids. Germline V gives CDR1 SGDLS, CDR2 YYNGEE. Trimming cost V 4 bases and J 2 bases; bases outside gene matches: 8. This chain's CDR3 is CASSPRTSVFTDTQYF. CDR3 in DNA: TGTGCCAGCAGCCCTCGGACTAGCGTTTTCACAGATACGCAGTATTTT.

The rearrangement links TRBV19 to TRBJ2-6; possibly TRBD1 for D (6 bases). This CDR3 comprises 17 residues. Trimming stripped 3 bases from V and 4 bases from J, with 16 bases between. CDR1 is LNHDA and CDR2 is SQIVND in the germline V gene (reference sequence). The CDR3 DNA follows: TGTGCCAGTAGTATTCTCTTCCGACAGGCCGGGGCCAACGTCCTGACTTTC. This sequence encodes CASSILFRQAGANVLTF.